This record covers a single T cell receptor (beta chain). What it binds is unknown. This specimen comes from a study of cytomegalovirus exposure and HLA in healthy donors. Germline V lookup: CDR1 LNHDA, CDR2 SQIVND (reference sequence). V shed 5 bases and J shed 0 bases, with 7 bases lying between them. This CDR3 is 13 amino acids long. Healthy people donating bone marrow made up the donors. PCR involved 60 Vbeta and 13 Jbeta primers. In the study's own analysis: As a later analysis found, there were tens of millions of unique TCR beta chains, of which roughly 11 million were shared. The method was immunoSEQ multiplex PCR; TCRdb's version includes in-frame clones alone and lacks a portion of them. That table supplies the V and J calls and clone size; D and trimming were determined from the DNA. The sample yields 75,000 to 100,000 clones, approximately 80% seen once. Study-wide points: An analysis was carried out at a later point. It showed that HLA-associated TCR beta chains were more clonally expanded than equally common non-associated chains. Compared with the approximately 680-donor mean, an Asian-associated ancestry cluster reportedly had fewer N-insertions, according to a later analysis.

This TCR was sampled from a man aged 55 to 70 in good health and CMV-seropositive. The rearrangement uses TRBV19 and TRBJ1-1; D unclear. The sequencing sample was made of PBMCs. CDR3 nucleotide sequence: TGTGCCAGTAGTCTCGCTATGAACACTGAAGCTTTCTTT. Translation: CASSLAMNTEAFF.